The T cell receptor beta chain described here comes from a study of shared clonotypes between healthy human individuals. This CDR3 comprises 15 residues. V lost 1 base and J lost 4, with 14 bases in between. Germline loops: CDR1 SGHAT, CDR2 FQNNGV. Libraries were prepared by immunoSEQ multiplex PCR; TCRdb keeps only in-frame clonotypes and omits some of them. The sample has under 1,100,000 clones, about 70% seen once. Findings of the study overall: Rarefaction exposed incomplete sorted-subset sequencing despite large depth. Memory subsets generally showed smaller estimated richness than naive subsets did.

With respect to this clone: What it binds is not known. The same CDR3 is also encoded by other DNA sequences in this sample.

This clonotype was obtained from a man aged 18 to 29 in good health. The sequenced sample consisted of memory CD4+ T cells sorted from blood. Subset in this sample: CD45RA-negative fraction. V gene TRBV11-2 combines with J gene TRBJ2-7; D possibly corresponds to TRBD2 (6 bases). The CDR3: CASSLGAGGPYEQYF. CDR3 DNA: TGTGCCAGCAGCTTAGGGGCCGGGGGTCCTTACGAGCAGTACTTC.